The rows below give T cell receptor beta chains drawn from one sample of a study of T cells in Graves' hyperthyroidism and ophthalmopathy. TCRdb independently ran MiXCR on the multiplex PCR reads; one entry per CDR3 protein. The table includes 600,000 to 850,000 distinct CDR3 sequences, around 20% detected once. What was sequenced was blood. These TCRs come from a woman between 50 and 59 years old with Graves' hyperthyroidism that later progressed to Graves' ophthalmopathy. CDR3s include the opening cysteine and the closing phenylalanine or tryptophan. The D gene is left open where the match is weak. Clone size is shown for a subset of rows, as once, few, many or a class of expanded clone.

>15|TRBJ1-4|TRBD1|-|TRBV11-2
CASSFQGATNEKLFF
TGTGCCAGCAGCTTTCAGGGGGCGACTAATGAAAAACTGTTTTTT
>16|TRBJ1-1|TRBD1|many|TRBV7-9
CASSPPSDRVNTEAFF
TGTGCCAGCAGCCCCCCTAGTGACAGGGTGAACACTGAAGCTTTCTTT
>18|TRBJ1-2|-|-|TRBV20-1
CSARDGSAAGATNYGYTF
TGCAGTGCTAGAGATGGTTCCGCGGCAGGGGCCACAAACTATGGCTACACCTTC
>15|TRBJ1-3|TRBD1|-|TRBV7-2
CASSQGASSGNTIYF
TGTGCCAGCTCACAGGGGGCGAGCTCTGGAAACACCATATATTTT
>15|TRBJ1-5|-|few|TRBV4-2
CASSQGLQASQPQHF
TGTGCCAGCAGCCAAGGGTTACAGGCCTCGCAGCCCCAGCATTTT
>16|TRBJ1-3|-|-|TRBV28
CASSSIWGKGGNTIYF
TGTGCCAGCAGTTCTATATGGGGGAAAGGAGGAAACACCATATATTTT
>12|TRBJ2-1|-|many|TRBV20-1
CSAREQSLEQFF
TGCAGTGCTAGGGAACAGTCGCTAGAGCAGTTCTTC
>14|TRBJ2-7|TRBD2|many|TRBV20-1
CSAKGSGEAYEQYF
TGCAGTGCTAAGGGGAGCGGGGAGGCCTACGAGCAGTACTTC
>14|TRBJ2-2|-|few|TRBV5-4
CASSSTLSTGELFF
TGTGCCAGCAGCTCCACTTTGTCCACCGGGGAGCTGTTTTTT
>13|TRBJ2-3|-|many|TRBV11-2
CASSNPGADTQYF
TGTGCCAGCAGCAATCCAGGGGCAGATACGCAGTATTTT
>15|TRBJ2-7|TRBD1|few|TRBV5-1
CASSLADRVAYEQYF
TGCGCCAGCAGCTTGGCAGACAGGGTTGCCTACGAGCAGTACTTC
>12|TRBJ2-2|TRBD2|-|TRBV29-1
CSVRTRGGELFF
TGCAGCGTGAGGACTAGGGGCGGGGAGCTGTTTTTT
>15|TRBJ2-7|-|-|TRBV14
CASSQEIDYSYEQYF
TGTGCCAGCAGCCAAGAAATTGACTACTCCTACGAGCAGTACTTC
>14|TRBJ2-5|TRBD1|-|TRBV10-3
CAISPGTEQETQYF
TGTGCCATCAGTCCCGGGACAGAGCAAGAGACCCAGTACTTC
>14|TRBJ1-2|TRBD1|-|TRBV11-2
CASSQAGQLFGYTF
TGTGCCAGCAGCCAAGCGGGACAGCTTTTTGGCTACACCTTC
>14|TRBJ2-3|-|few|TRBV7-3
CASSGGRFTDTQYF
TGTGCCAGCAGCGGGGGGCGATTCACAGATACGCAGTATTTT